The rows below give T cell receptor beta chains drawn from one sample of a study of neurological immune-mediated disorders. Using its own MiXCR run on the 5' RACE reads, TCRdb lists one record per CDR3 protein. Seen here are 64,000 or so distinct CDR3 sequences, 9.5% to 13% observed once, and the top ten hold 9.5% to 10%. Sequencing was done on a sample of PBMCs. Receptors were obtained from a man aged 30 to 45 in good health. The CDR3 runs from the conserved cysteine through the conserved F or W. A D gene is named only where the DNA matches it firmly. Size tells how often a clone was seen (once, few, many) or the class of an expanded clone, and some rows leave it out.

D gene: -
J gene: TRBJ2-3
clone size: many
V gene: TRBV7-2
CDR3 protein: CASSLAAGRDTQYF
CDR3 DNA: TGTGCCAGCAGCTTAGCTGCGGGGCGAGATACGCAGTATTTT

D gene: TRBD2
J gene: TRBJ2-1
clone size: many
V gene: TRBV5-1
CDR3 protein: CASSLAAGVKDEQFF
CDR3 DNA: TGCGCCAGCAGCCTCGCAGCGGGAGTTAAGGATGAGCAGTTCTTC

D gene: TRBD1
J gene: TRBJ1-1
clone size: many
V gene: TRBV28
CDR3 protein: CASSLWGTGENTEAFF
CDR3 DNA: TGTGCCAGCAGCCTGTGGGGCACAGGGGAGAACACTGAAGCTTTCTTT

D gene: -
J gene: TRBJ2-2
clone size: many
V gene: TRBV3-1
CDR3 protein: CASSQDFETGELFF
CDR3 DNA: TGTGCCAGCAGCCAAGACTTCGAGACCGGGGAGCTGTTTTTT

D gene: -
J gene: TRBJ2-7
clone size: many
V gene: TRBV6-2/TRBV6-3
CDR3 protein: CASSYGGASIYEQYF
CDR3 DNA: TGTGCCAGCAGTTACGGGGGAGCATCGATATACGAGCAGTACTTC

D gene: -
J gene: TRBJ2-2
clone size: many
V gene: TRBV2
CDR3 protein: CASISDGTRAGELFF
CDR3 DNA: TGTGCCAGCATCTCTGATGGTACCCGGGCCGGGGAGCTGTTTTTT

D gene: -
J gene: TRBJ1-5
clone size: many
V gene: TRBV20-1
CDR3 protein: CSARRPTGSSQPQHF
CDR3 DNA: TGCAGTGCTAGAAGACCTACAGGCTCGAGTCAGCCCCAGCATTTT

D gene: -
J gene: TRBJ1-5
clone size: medium-sized
V gene: TRBV15
CDR3 protein: CATSRDPAGGSHQPQHF
CDR3 DNA: TGTGCCACCAGCAGAGATCCTGCCGGGGGATCACACCAGCCCCAGCATTTT

D gene: TRBD2
J gene: TRBJ2-2
clone size: many
V gene: TRBV10-3
CDR3 protein: CAIRGLAGGSTGELFF
CDR3 DNA: TGTGCCATCAGGGGACTAGCGGGGGGATCCACCGGGGAGCTGTTTTTT

D gene: -
J gene: TRBJ2-7
clone size: many
V gene: TRBV20-1
CDR3 protein: CSARQAYEQYF
CDR3 DNA: TGCAGTGCTCGGCAAGCGTACGAGCAGTACTTC

D gene: -
J gene: TRBJ2-3
clone size: many
V gene: TRBV5-6
CDR3 protein: CASSLASDTQYF
CDR3 DNA: TGCGCCAGCAGCTTGGCCTCAGATACGCAGTATTTT

D gene: TRBD2
J gene: TRBJ2-7
clone size: many
V gene: TRBV5-1
CDR3 protein: CASSLDGGSYEQYF
CDR3 DNA: TGCGCCAGCAGCTTGGACGGGGGGAGTTACGAGCAGTACTTC

D gene: TRBD1
J gene: TRBJ1-2
clone size: many
V gene: TRBV9
CDR3 protein: CASSVDPGGADGYTF
CDR3 DNA: TGTGCCAGCAGCGTGGACCCAGGGGGCGCGGATGGCTACACCTTC

D gene: -
J gene: TRBJ2-3
clone size: many
V gene: TRBV28
CDR3 protein: CASERLDTQYF
CDR3 DNA: TGTGCCAGCGAAAGACTGGATACGCAGTATTTT

D gene: TRBD2
J gene: TRBJ2-3
clone size: few
V gene: TRBV29-1
CDR3 protein: CSVDLLWGETSGNTQYF
CDR3 DNA: TGCAGCGTGGACCTTTTGTGGGGGGAGACTAGCGGGAATACGCAGTATTTT

D gene: -
J gene: TRBJ1-1
clone size: many
V gene: TRBV7-9
CDR3 protein: CASSLAGTEAFF
CDR3 DNA: TGTGCCAGCAGCTTAGCGGGGACCGAAGCTTTCTTT

D gene: -
J gene: TRBJ2-1
clone size: many
V gene: TRBV27
CDR3 protein: CASSLGQTNEQFF
CDR3 DNA: TGTGCCAGCAGTTTAGGACAGACGAATGAGCAGTTCTTC

D gene: -
J gene: TRBJ2-3
clone size: many
V gene: TRBV5-5
CDR3 protein: CASSLGPGEDTQYF
CDR3 DNA: TGTGCCAGCAGCTTGGGTCCAGGGGAAGATACGCAGTATTTT

D gene: TRBD2
J gene: TRBJ2-7
clone size: many
V gene: TRBV24-1
CDR3 protein: CATSDYRGGLAYEQYF
CDR3 DNA: TGTGCCACCAGTGATTACAGGGGCGGACTAGCGTACGAGCAGTACTTC

D gene: TRBD2
J gene: TRBJ2-5
clone size: few
V gene: TRBV5-1
CDR3 protein: CASSSTGTREETQYF
CDR3 DNA: TGCGCCAGCAGCTCGACCGGGACTAGAGAGGAGACCCAGTACTTC

D gene: -
J gene: TRBJ2-1
clone size: few
V gene: TRBV3-1
CDR3 protein: CASSIRDGRQFF
CDR3 DNA: TGTGCCAGCAGCATCCGGGACGGTAGGCAGTTCTTC

D gene: -
J gene: TRBJ1-5
clone size: once
V gene: TRBV10-2
CDR3 protein: CASRSGLTQPQHF
CDR3 DNA: TGCGCCAGCAGGTCGGGGCTGACTCAGCCCCAGCATTTT

D gene: -
J gene: TRBJ2-5
clone size: -
V gene: TRBV20-1
CDR3 protein: CSARDLLTYQETKYF
CDR3 DNA: TGCAGTGCTAGGGATCTCCTCACATACCAAGAGACCAAGTACTTC

D gene: -
J gene: TRBJ2-1
clone size: many
V gene: TRBV7-9
CDR3 protein: CASRWGEIGEQFF
CDR3 DNA: TGTGCCAGCAGGTGGGGAGAAATAGGTGAGCAGTTCTTC

D gene: -
J gene: TRBJ1-5
clone size: many
V gene: TRBV7-2
CDR3 protein: CASSLVGNSNQPQHF
CDR3 DNA: TGTGCCAGCAGCTTAGTAGGGAACTCCAATCAGCCCCAGCATTTT

D gene: TRBD2
J gene: TRBJ2-1
clone size: many
V gene: TRBV7-7
CDR3 protein: CASSLAGTSGRIDEQFF
CDR3 DNA: TGTGCCAGCAGCCTAGCTGGGACTAGCGGGAGGATCGATGAGCAGTTCTTC

D gene: TRBD2
J gene: TRBJ2-3
clone size: many
V gene: TRBV12-3/TRBV12-4
CDR3 protein: CASSPRTSGTTDTQYF
CDR3 DNA: TGTGCCAGCAGTCCGCGGACTAGCGGAACCACAGATACGCAGTATTTT

D gene: -
J gene: TRBJ2-2
clone size: -
V gene: TRBV20-1
CDR3 protein: CIASLWGSNTGELFF
CDR3 DNA: TGCATTGCTAGCCTGTGGGGATCAAACACCGGGGAGCTGTTTTTT

D gene: TRBD2
J gene: TRBJ2-3
clone size: many
V gene: TRBV29-1
CDR3 protein: CSVESTSESTDTQYF
CDR3 DNA: TGCAGCGTTGAATCTACTAGCGAAAGCACAGATACGCAGTATTTT

D gene: -
J gene: TRBJ2-5
clone size: many
V gene: TRBV14
CDR3 protein: CASSQSRGMRETQYF
CDR3 DNA: TGTGCCAGCAGCCAATCACGAGGGATGAGGGAGACCCAGTACTTC

D gene: TRBD1
J gene: TRBJ2-7
clone size: -
V gene: TRBV7-6
CDR3 protein: CASSLATGGIYEQYF
CDR3 DNA: TGTGCCAGCAGCTTAGCGACAGGGGGAATCTACGAGCAGTACTTC